Here is one TCR beta chain with its context. The data were obtained in a study of patients and donors after allogeneic stem cell transplantation. A single record per CDR3 protein comes from TCRdb applying MiXCR to the RT-PCR reads. In the table there are approximately 210,000 distinct CDR3 sequences, roughly 40% of which are singletons. The CDR3 length is 15 residues. Trimming removed 3 bases from V and 4 bases from J; junction bases left unmatched: 3. Germline values: CDR1 SGHTA, CDR2 FQGNSA. The sample was blood, either unsorted or a sorted T cell fraction (not recorded which). The TCR was taken from a human donor who was either an allogeneic HSCT recipient or a stem cell or donor lymphocyte infusion donor (not recorded which). It is not recorded whose cells these are; they may come from a transplant donor. V gene TRBV7-2 combines with J gene TRBJ1-6, with 7 bases aligning to TRBD1. The CDR3 spells CASSFLQGYNSPLHF. CDR3 coding DNA: TGTGCCAGCAGCTTTCTACAGGGGTATAATTCACCCCTCCACTTT.